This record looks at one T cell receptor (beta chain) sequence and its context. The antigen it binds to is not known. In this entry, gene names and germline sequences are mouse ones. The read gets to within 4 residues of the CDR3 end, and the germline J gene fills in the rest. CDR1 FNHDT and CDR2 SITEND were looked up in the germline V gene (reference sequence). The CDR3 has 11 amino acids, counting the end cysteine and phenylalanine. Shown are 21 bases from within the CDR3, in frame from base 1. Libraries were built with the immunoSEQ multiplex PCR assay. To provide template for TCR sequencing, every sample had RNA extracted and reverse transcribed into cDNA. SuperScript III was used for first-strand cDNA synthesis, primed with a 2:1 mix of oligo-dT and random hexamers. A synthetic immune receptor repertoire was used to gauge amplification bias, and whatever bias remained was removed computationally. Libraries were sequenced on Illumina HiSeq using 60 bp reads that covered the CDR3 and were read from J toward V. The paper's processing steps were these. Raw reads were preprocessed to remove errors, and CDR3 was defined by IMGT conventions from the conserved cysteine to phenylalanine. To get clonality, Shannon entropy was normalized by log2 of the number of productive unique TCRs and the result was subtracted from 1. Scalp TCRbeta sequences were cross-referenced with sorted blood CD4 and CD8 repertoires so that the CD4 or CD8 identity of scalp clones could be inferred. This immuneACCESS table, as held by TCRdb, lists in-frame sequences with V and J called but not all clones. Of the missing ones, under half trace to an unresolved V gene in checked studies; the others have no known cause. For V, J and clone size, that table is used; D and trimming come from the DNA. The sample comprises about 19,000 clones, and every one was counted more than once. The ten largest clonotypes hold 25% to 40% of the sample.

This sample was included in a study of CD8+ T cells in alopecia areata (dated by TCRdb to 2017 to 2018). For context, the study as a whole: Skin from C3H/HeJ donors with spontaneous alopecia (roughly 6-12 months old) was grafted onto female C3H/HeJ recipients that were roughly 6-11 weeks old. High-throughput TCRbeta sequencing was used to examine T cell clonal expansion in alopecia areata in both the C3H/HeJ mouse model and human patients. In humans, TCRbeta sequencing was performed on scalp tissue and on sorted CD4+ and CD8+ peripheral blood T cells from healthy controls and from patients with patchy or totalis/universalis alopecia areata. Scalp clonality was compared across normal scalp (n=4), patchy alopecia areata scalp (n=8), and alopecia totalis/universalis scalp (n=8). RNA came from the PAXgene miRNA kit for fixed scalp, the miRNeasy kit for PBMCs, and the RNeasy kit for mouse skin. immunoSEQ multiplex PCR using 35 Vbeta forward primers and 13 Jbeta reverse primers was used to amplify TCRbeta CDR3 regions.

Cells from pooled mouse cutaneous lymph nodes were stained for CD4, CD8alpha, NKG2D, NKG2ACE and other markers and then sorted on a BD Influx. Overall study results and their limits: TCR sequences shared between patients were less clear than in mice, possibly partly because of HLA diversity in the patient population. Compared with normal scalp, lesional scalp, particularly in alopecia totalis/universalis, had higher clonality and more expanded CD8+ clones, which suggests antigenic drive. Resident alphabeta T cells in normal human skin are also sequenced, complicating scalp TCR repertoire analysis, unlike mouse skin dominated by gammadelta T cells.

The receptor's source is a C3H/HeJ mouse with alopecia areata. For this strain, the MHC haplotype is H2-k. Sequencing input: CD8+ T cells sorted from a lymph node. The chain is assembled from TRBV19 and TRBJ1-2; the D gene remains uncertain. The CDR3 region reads CASSTHFDYTF. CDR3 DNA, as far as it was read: TGTGCCAGCAGTACCCACTTC.